This T cell receptor (beta chain) appears in the sequencing data of a study of T cell responses to AZD1222 COVID-19 vaccine. Libraries were prepared by immunoSEQ multiplex PCR; TCRdb keeps only in-frame clonotypes and omits some of them. This table has around 270,000 clones, approximately 94% appearing once. This clone occurred once. This sequence originates from an adult who received the AZD1222 COVID-19 vaccine. The source was peripheral blood, collected 28 days after the second AZD1222 dose.

This CDR3 is CASSQGAAEAFF. As DNA, the CDR3 is TGTGCCAGCAGCCAAGGGGCAGCTGAAGCTTTCTTT. The chain uses TRBV3-1 (or the pseudogene TRBV3-2) and TRBJ1-1, with no clear D. V was cut by 1 base and J by 6 bases, with 6 bases left in between. Germline CDR1 reads LGHDT; CDR2 reads YNNKEL (reference sequence). The CDR3 totals 12 residues.